This T cell receptor (beta chain) is from a study of cytomegalovirus exposure and HLA in healthy donors (dated by TCRdb to between 2016 and 2019). The study in broad terms: In an earlier analysis of around 540 of the donors, around 290 Gb of sequence data and 117 million unique TCR beta sequences from 150 million to 200 million T cells were reported. An early release covering some 640 HLA-typed donors comprised approximately 290 gigabases of sequencing data and roughly 86 million unique TCR sequences. The genetic ancestry cluster associated with self-reported Caucasian donors included roughly four fifths of the approximately 430 genotyped donors. The study aimed to test whether cataloging public T cell receptors could reveal signatures of past pathogen exposure. The T cell repertoires of 666 subjects were profiled by immunosequencing and related to cytomegalovirus serostatus. Besides the first cohort of roughly 660 subjects, a separate validation cohort made up of 120 different subjects was used. To predict cytomegalovirus infection status, the study brought together high-throughput TCR immunosequencing, statistical association of individual TCRs with disease status, and machine learning. To study patterns of TCR occurrence, a later analysis re-analyzed previously published TCR beta repertoires from 650 to 750 donors and added high-resolution HLA genotyping. The later analysis used no new phenotypic data to find candidate immune exposures, relying instead on TCR beta sequences and their occurrence across donors. In an earlier analysis of around 540 of the donors, high-throughput TCR beta sequencing was used to judge whether each TCR beta V gene segment behaved as functional or pseudogenic. Donor age, sex, ethnicity and CMV serostatus were collected together with the repertoire data. A later genetic analysis used genome-wide SNP genotypes for about 60% of the roughly 700 donors, treating that subset as a discovery cohort. All discovery cohort repertoires had been generated on a single sequencing platform. HLA typing included class I and class II loci at four-digit resolution. The number of donors typed differed by locus, with about 629-630 for A, B, C, DRB1 and DQB1, roughly 520 for DQA1, nearly 610 for DPA1, and about 450 for DPB1. Roughly five DR-DQ haplotypes were treated as single units for association and clustering because of strong linkage in the cohort. On average, roughly 250,000 unique TCR beta nucleotide sequences were sequenced per donor among several hundred genotyped donors of the cohort, with 15% to 20% of those sequences being non-productive. What the authors observed across the whole study: In a later analysis, several top co-occurrence clusters were reported to appear linked to parvovirus B19, influenza, CMV and Epstein-Barr virus. A few of the identified cytomegalovirus-associated TCR beta chains were confirmed in vitro to be specific for cytomegalovirus antigens. In this cohort, only TCR beta chains were sequenced, and detectable features were limited by the absence of alpha or paired-chain data. Specific HLA alleles were associated with around 18,000 TCR beta sequences at a false discovery rate of 0.05 in a later analysis. While some public TCRs were present in many individuals, most TCR sequences turned up only very rarely across donors. Immune exposure information for the cohort was limited to CMV serostatus. Because HLA typing was unavailable for some donors at each locus, only the typed subset was used in association tests. Because counts were too low, under 20 rarely observed V segments, including chromosome 9 orphons, were left out of the earlier analysis of 587 of the donors. A later analysis found that TCR association rates varied across HLA loci, with DRB1 alleles showing the most associated TCRs and HLA-C alleles the fewest. In the study, around 150 TCR beta chains were listed as associated with cytomegalovirus. A further reported finding was that TCR beta sequences accurately predicted the HLA-A and HLA-B alleles for most subjects in the first cohort. Roughly uniform sequencing depth across donors was assumed in presence/absence analyses, although this assumption may not hold. Strong co-occurrence of HLA alleles, especially DR and DQ, made assigning TCR associations to individual alleles difficult. Some IMGT-functional V segments, including TRBV6-2 and TRBV6-3, could not be told apart with the 87-base-pair reads, so those segments were excluded. It was suggested by the authors that the approach could potentially be generalized to other disease states and immunological phenotypes. An earlier analysis of approximately 540 of the donors showed that most TCR beta V segments appeared in productive rearrangements either about 90% or about 30% of the time, which broadly matched IMGT annotations. Most CMV-associated TCR beta chains appeared to be HLA-restricted in a later analysis, and the HLA associations seemed to be driven largely by CMV exposure. A later genetic analysis reported fewer N-insertions in productive TCRs among donors in an Asian-associated ancestry cluster than the roughly 620-donor mean. Correlated functional status among segregating V segments might be attributable to linkage disequilibrium, but an unknown experimental factor could not be ruled out. In a later analysis, HLA-associated TCR beta chains showed more clonal expansion and lower generation probabilities than non-associated chains that were equally common. Cytomegalovirus status was reported to be diagnosed by the classifier with high specificity and sensitivity in both the original and validation cohorts. The sequencing pipeline was judged likely to have produced a cluster of highly shared sequence variants as a technical artifact. An association between a missense DCLRE1C variant and V-gene and J-gene trimming of TCR beta chains was found in a later genetic analysis and replicated in an independent cohort.

With regard to this clone: Its antigen has not been determined. Base qualities are not at hand, and no much larger clone is one base apart.

Inclusive of the bounding cysteine and phenylalanine, the CDR3 is 12 residues long. The kept DNA is CDR3 alone, 36 bases in frame from the first base. Cut back by 8 bases and 4 bases, the V and J ends lie 8 bases apart. CDR1 and CDR2, per the germline V gene, are KGHSH and LQKENI. To prepare the library, the immunoSEQ multiplex PCR assay was applied. For the multiplex PCR, a mixture combining 60 forward primers for TCR Vbeta segments and 13 reverse primers for TCR Jbeta segments was used. Amplification of the CDR3 region of rearranged TCR beta genes was performed with a multiplex PCR assay on genomic DNA. On the Illumina HiSeq System, the amplified TCR beta libraries were sequenced as 87-base-pair reads. The paper's processing steps were these. A later analysis tallied tens of millions of unique TCR beta chains across the approximately 670 repertoires, and about 10 million of those chains were shared by two or more donors. Raw reads were error-corrected and collapsed into unique sequences by a nearest-neighbor algorithm in which closely related sequences were merged to remove PCR and sequencing errors. V, D and J gene segments were assigned by aligning CDR3 sequences to IMGT reference sequences. For a sequence to be retained, at least a six-nucleotide match to both a V gene segment and a J gene segment was required. A rearrangement was called productive if the CDR3 had no stop codons and remained in frame with V and J, and every other rearrangement was called non-productive. CDR3 was defined according to IMGT convention as the region running from the second conserved V-encoded cysteine to the conserved J-encoded phenylalanine. The earlier analysis of more than 450 of the donors excluded sequences that lacked an unambiguous match to a single V gene segment. An earlier analysis of a few hundred of the donors called V segments functional above 56.7% productive rearrangements and segregating when the between-donor standard deviation exceeded 5%. A statistical classification framework was built to diagnose cytomegalovirus status from the catalog of TCR beta chain sequences. In a later analysis, TCR nucleotide sequences were compared against IMGT/GENE-DB human TR gene sequences so that V and J genes could be assigned. In a later analysis, CDR3 sequences and most-parsimonious VDJ recombination scenarios were assigned using the TCRdist pipeline. A later analysis defined each TCR beta chain by its CDR3 amino acid sequence plus V-gene family, and excluded reads lacking a unique V-gene family. In a later analysis, around 650 highly shared, low-generation-probability nucleotide sequences were removed to address suspected cross-contamination and a sequencing artifact. For each public chain, a later analysis derived a clonal expansion index from normalized ranks of inferred template counts within each repertoire. A later analysis computed generation probabilities with a VDJ recombination model fitted to out-of-frame rearrangements, and checked the results against IGoR. Hypergeometric tests were used in a later analysis to score TCR-TCR, TCR-HLA and TCR-CMV co-occurrence, with a repertoire-size bias correction applied to the TCR pairs. In a later analysis, false discovery rates were estimated by permuting HLA or CMV assignments 20 times. In a later analysis, co-occurring TCRs were grouped with DBSCAN, and TCRdist sequence similarity was added when clustering was performed within HLA-allele-positive subsets. For co-occurrence clustering, repertoires with fewer than 30,000 or more than 120,000 public chains were excluded, along with a handful of repertoires with anomalous nucleotide sharing. The table was pulled from immuneACCESS by TCRdb, which kept in-frame rearrangements only. Such tables lose some clones; where checked, under half of the loss comes from unresolved V genes, and the rest has no known cause. V and J calls plus clone size are reproduced from that table; the DNA served to infer D and trimming. This sample lists 150,000 to 180,000 clones; 60% to 80% were detected once. The ten largest clones represent around 13% of the sample.

In total, over 600 healthy bone marrow donors made up the cohort. All cohort members were sampled while nominally healthy, although unrecorded immune exposures were likely present. The donor tested CMV seropositive, placing the donor among the 250 to 300 seropositive members of the cohort. Each donor provided a peripheral blood sample, and peripheral blood mononuclear cells were used for TCR beta sequencing. The Qiagen DNeasy Blood Extraction Kit was used to extract genomic DNA from the blood cell samples. The receptor was isolated from a man aged 25-45 years in good health and CMV-seropositive. This receptor chain uses TRBV18 and TRBJ1-4, with no reliable assignment of the D segment. Sequenced: PBMCs. The encoded CDR3 is CASQQLNEKLFF. The nucleotide sequence reads TGTGCCAGCCAACAGCTTAATGAAAAACTGTTTTTT.